This T cell receptor beta chain was documented in a study of cytomegalovirus exposure and HLA in healthy donors. Study-wide results and limits: Common viral pathogens seemed to be connected with several of the most significant clusters, according to a later analysis. It was reported that the classifier diagnosed cytomegalovirus status with high specificity and sensitivity in both the original and validation cohorts. There were 150 to 200 TCR beta chains listed as cytomegalovirus-associated.

Each donor was healthy, and each was a bone marrow donor. The PCR had 60 Vbeta and 13 Jbeta primers. Some clones are missing from TCRdb's copy, which holds only in-frame ones; the method was immunoSEQ multiplex PCR. The table has over 120,000 clones, 65% to 80% seen once. Details on this clone: What it binds is not known.

This TCR was recovered from a man in his thirties or forties in good health and CMV-seronegative. Sequenced input: PBMCs.

CDR3 protein: CASSYFNTEAFF. The CDR3 bases are TGTGCCAGCAGCTACTTTAACACTGAAGCTTTCTTT. The chain links TRBV28 to TRBJ1-1; D ambiguous. The length of the CDR3 is 12 residues. CDR1 is MDHEN, CDR2 SYDVKM, per germline. V lost 6 bases, J lost 2 bases, and 7 bases lay in between.